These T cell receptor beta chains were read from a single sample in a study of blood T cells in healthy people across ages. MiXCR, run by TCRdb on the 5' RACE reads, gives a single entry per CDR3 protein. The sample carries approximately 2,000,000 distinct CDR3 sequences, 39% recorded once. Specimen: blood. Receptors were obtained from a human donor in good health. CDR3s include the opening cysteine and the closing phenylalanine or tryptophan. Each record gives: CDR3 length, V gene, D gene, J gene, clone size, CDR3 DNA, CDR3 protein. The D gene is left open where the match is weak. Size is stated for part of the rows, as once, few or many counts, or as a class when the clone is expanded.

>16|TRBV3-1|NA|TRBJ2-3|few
TGTGCCAGCAGCCTGATAGGGGGGGGCACGACAGATACGCAGTATTTT
CASSLIGGGTTDTQYF
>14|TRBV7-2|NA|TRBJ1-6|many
TGTGCCAGCAGCCCCGGGCGGGGAAATTCACCCCTCCACTTT
CASSPGRGNSPLHF
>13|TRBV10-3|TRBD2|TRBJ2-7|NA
TGTGCCATCAGTCCGGTGGGGGAGGGCGAGCAGTACTTC
CAISPVGEGEQYF
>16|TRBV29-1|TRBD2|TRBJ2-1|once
TGCAGCGTTGAAGGTATGAAGCGGGGATCCTACAATGAGCAGTTCTTC
CSVEGMKRGSYNEQFF
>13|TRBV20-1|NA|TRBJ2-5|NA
TGCAGTGCTAGGGACTACCCCCAAGAGACCCAGTACTTC
CSARDYPQETQYF
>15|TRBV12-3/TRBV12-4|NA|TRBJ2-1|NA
TGTGCCAGCAGTTTAGTCCACAACTCCTACAATGAGCAGTTCTTC
CASSLVHNSYNEQFF
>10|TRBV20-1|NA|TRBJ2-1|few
TGCAGTCCCACAGGGAATGAGCAGTTCTTC
CSPTGNEQFF
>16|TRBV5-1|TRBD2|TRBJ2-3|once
TGCGCCAGCAGCTTGGATCTAGCGGGGGGACAGACTACGCAGTATTTT
CASSLDLAGGQTTQYF
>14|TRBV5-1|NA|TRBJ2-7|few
TGCGCCAGCAGCTTGGCCCAGATCTCCTACGAGCAGTACTTC
CASSLAQISYEQYF
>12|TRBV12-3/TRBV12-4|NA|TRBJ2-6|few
TGTGCCAGCAGTCCACAGGGCTACGTCCTGACTTTC
CASSPQGYVLTF
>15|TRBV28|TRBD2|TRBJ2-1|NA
TGTGCCAGCAGTTCGACTAGCGGGGGGTACGATGGGCAGTTCTTC
CASSSTSGGYDGQFF
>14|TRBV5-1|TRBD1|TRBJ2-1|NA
TGCGCCAGCAGCTTTGAGGGGGCGGTGGGAGAGCAGTTCTTC
CASSFEGAVGEQFF
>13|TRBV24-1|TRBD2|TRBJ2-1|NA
TGTGCCACCAGTGATCTTAGCGGGGTCGAGCAGTTCTTC
CATSDLSGVEQFF
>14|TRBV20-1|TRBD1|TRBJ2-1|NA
TGCAGTGCTCATGACAGGGGGGGTTACAATGAGCAGTTCTTC
CSAHDRGGYNEQFF
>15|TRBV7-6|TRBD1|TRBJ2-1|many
TGTGCCAGCAGCAACCCGGGACAGGGATACAATGAGCAGTTCTTC
CASSNPGQGYNEQFF
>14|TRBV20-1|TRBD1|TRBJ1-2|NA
TGCAGTGCTAGGTGGACAGGGAGCAGCTATGGCTACACCTTC
CSARWTGSSYGYTF
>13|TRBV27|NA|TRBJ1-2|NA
TGTGCCAGCCGAGCCGGGGGCGTCTATGGCTACACCTTC
CASRAGGVYGYTF
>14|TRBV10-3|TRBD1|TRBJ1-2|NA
TGTGCCACCAGTTCGGACAGGGGCAACTATGGCTACACCTTC
CATSSDRGNYGYTF
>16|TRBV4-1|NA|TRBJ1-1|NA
TGCGCCAGCAGCCAAGATCTTGGAGCAATGAGCACTGAAGCTTTCTTT
CASSQDLGAMSTEAFF
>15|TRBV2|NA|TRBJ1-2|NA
TGTGCCAGCAGTGATATTGGGGTGGGGAACTATGGCTACACCTTC
CASSDIGVGNYGYTF
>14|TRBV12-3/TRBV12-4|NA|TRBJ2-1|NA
TGTGCCAGCAGTCCCCGAATGAATTCCTTTGAGCAGTTCTTC
CASSPRMNSFEQFF
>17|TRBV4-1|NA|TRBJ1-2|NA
TGCGCCAGCAGCCAAGATTCGGAGGCAGGGATCAACTATGGCTACACCTTC
CASSQDSEAGINYGYTF
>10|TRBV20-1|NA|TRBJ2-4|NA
TGCAGTGCCAAGGCCGGGGAGCAGTACTTC
CSAKAGEQYF
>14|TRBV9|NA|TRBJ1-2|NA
TGTGCCAGCAGTGAGAACAGGGCTAACTATGGCTACACCTTC
CASSENRANYGYTF
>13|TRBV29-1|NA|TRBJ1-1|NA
TGCAGCGTTCTGACAGAAGTAATCACTGAAGCTTTCTTT
CSVLTEVITEAFF
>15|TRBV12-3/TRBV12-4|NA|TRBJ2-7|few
TGTGCCAGCAGTTTTCGGGCAGGGGGGGCCTACGAGCAGTACTTC
CASSFRAGGAYEQYF
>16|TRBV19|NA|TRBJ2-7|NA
TGTGCCAGTAGTATGGGGGACGGCCTGGGTTCCTACGAGCAGTACTTC
CASSMGDGLGSYEQYF
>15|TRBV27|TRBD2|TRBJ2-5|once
TGTGCCAGCAGTTTCGCGGGGGGCGGACAAGGGACCCAGTACTTC
CASSFAGGGQGTQYF
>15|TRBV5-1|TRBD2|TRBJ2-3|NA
TGCGCCAGCAGCTTGCTCGGGGGGAACACAGATACGCAGTATTTT
CASSLLGGNTDTQYF
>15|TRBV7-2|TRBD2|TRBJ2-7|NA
TGTGCCAGCAGCCCCACTAGCGGGGAAGGGTACGAGCAGTACTTC
CASSPTSGEGYEQYF
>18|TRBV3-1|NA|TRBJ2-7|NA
TGTACCAGCAGCCAAGAGGGGAGGACGCACTCTTCCACCTACGAGCAGTACTTC
CTSSQEGRTHSSTYEQYF
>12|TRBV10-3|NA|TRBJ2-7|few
TGTGCCACAATGGAAGGGGAATACGAGCAGTACTTC
CATMEGEYEQYF
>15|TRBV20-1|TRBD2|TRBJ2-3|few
TGCAGTGCTAGAGTGGGACTAGCGGCAACAGATACGCAGTATTTT
CSARVGLAATDTQYF
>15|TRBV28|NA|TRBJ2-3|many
TGTGCCAGCAGTTCGGACGCTCTAAACACAGATACGCAGTATTTT
CASSSDALNTDTQYF
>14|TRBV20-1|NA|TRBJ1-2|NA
TGCAGTGCTAGAGAAGTGGGGGAAAACTATGGCTACACCTTC
CSAREVGENYGYTF
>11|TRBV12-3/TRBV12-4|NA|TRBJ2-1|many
TGTGCCAGCGGTTTGGGCAATGAGCAGTTCTTC
CASGLGNEQFF
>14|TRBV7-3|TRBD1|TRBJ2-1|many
TGTGCCAGCAGCCCGACAGGGACCTACAATGAGCAGTTCTTC
CASSPTGTYNEQFF
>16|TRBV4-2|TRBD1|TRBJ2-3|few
TGTGCCAGCAGCCAAGATTGGGACAGGGGACCGGATACGCAGTATTTT
CASSQDWDRGPDTQYF
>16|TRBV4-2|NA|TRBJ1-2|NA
TGTGCCAGCAGCCAAGTTTCAGGGGCTCAGGCCCAGGGCTACACCTTC
CASSQVSGAQAQGYTF
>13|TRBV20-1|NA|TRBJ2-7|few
TGCAGTGCTAGTAACAGGGCTGGCTACGAGCAGTACTTC
CSASNRAGYEQYF
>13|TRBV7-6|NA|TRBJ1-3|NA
TGTGCCAGCAGCTCAAATCATAGAAACACCAGATATTTT
CASSSNHRNTRYF
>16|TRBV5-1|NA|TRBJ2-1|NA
TGCGCCAGCAGCTTGGTCCTAGCCGGGTCGGGCAATGAGCAGTTCTTC
CASSLVLAGSGNEQFF
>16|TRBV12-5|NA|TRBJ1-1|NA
TGTGCTAGTGGTCCTCCCCTGGGCAGAATGAACACTGAAGCTTTCTTT
CASGPPLGRMNTEAFF
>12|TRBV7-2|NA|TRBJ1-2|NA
TGTGCCAGCAGCGGGCCGGACTATGGCTACACCTTC
CASSGPDYGYTF
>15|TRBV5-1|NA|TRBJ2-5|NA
TGCGCCAGCAGCTTGGGTCGGGGGAGTGAAGAGACCCAGTACTTC
CASSLGRGSEETQYF
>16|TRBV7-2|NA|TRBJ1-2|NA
TGTGCCAGCAGCTTACAGTCTTTCGCAGGGAACTATGGCTACACCTTC
CASSLQSFAGNYGYTF
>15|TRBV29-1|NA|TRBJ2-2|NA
TGCAGCGTGGGGGGAGGTCGGAGTTACACCGGGGAGCTGTTTTTT
CSVGGGRSYTGELFF
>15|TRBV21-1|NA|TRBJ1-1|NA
TGTGCCAGCAGCGCCCGTAGGACAGGGTCCACTGAAGCTTTCTTT
CASSARRTGSTEAFF
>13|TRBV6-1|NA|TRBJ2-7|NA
TGTGCCAGCAGTGGACAGTCACCTTACGAGCAGTACTTC
CASSGQSPYEQYF
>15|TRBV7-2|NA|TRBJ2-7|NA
TGTGCCAGCAGTTCTAACCCCCAGGGAAGCTACGAGCAGTACTTC
CASSSNPQGSYEQYF
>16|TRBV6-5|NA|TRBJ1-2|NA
TGTGCCAGCAGCCCGACCCGGGGCAGGGCCTCCTATGGCTACACCTTC
CASSPTRGRASYGYTF
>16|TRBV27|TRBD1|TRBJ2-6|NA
TGTGCCAGCAGTTTTGGACAGGGGTCTGGGGCCAACGTCCTGACTTTC
CASSFGQGSGANVLTF
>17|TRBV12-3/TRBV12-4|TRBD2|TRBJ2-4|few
TGTGCCAGCTCCAACTTAGCGGGGGGCGTAGCCAAAAACATTCAGTACTTC
CASSNLAGGVAKNIQYF
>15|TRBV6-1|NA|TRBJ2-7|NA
TGTGCCAGCAGGAACCTCCAGGTGTCTTGGCACGAGCAGTACTTC
CASRNLQVSWHEQYF
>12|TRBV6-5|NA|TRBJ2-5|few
TGTGCCAACAGTTACGGATCGGAGACCCAGTACTTC
CANSYGSETQYF
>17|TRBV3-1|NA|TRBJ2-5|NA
TGTGCCAGCAGCCTATTATACACAGGGAGTTGGAGAGAGACCCAGTACTTC
CASSLLYTGSWRETQYF
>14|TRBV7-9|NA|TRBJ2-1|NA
TGTGCCAGCAGCTTAGCGTATGGCAGCAATGAGCAGTTCTTC
CASSLAYGSNEQFF